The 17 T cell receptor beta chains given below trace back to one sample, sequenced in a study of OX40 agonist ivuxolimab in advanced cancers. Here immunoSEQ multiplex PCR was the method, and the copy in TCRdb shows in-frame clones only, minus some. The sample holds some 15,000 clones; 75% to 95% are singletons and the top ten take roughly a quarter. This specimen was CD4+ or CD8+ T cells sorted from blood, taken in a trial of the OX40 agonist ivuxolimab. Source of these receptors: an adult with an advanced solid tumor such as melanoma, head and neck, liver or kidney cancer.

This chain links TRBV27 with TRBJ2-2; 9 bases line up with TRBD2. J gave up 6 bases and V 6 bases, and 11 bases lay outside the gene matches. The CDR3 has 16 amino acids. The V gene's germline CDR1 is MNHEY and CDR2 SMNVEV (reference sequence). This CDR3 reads CASSTTAGGGAGELFF. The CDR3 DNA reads TGTGCCAGCAGCACGACAGCGGGAGGTGGGGCCGGGGAGCTGTTTTTT.

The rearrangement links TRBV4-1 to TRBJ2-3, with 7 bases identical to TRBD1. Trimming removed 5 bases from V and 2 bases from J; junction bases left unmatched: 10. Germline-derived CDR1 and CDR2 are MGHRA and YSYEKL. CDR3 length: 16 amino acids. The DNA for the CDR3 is TGCGCCAGCAGCAACCTCCCAGGGGGTAACACAGATACGCAGTATTTT. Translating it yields CASSNLPGGNTDTQYF.

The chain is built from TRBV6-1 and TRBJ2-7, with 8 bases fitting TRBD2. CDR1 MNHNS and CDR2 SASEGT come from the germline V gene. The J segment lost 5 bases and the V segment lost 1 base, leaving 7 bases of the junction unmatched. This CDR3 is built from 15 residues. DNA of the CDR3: TGTGCCAGCAGTGAAGGGTCGGGGGGGCTGGACGAGCAGTACTTC. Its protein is CASSEGSGGLDEQYF.

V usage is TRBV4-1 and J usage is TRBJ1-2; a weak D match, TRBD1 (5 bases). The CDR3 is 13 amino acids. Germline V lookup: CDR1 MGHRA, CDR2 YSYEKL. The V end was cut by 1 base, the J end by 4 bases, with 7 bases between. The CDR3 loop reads CASSQGGSYGYTF. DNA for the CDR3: TGCGCCAGCAGCCAAGGGGGCAGCTATGGCTACACCTTC.

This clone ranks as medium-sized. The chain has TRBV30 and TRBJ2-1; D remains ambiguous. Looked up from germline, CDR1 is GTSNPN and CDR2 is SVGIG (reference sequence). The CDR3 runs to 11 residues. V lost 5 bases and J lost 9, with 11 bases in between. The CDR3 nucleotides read TGTGCCTGGGACGGGCCGAGTGAGCAGTTCTTC. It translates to CAWDGPSEQFF.

In DNA form, the CDR3 reads TGTGCCAGCAGCTTAGGGGGCGGCGGCACTGAAGCTTTCTTT. Protein: CASSLGGGGTEAFF. The chain has TRBV7-3 and TRBJ1-1, with a possible D match to TRBD1 (6 bases). The CDR3 sequence is 14 residues long. CDR1 and CDR2 (germline): SGHTA, FQGTGA. Deletions cut 2 bases from V and 4 bases from J, with 11 bases between.

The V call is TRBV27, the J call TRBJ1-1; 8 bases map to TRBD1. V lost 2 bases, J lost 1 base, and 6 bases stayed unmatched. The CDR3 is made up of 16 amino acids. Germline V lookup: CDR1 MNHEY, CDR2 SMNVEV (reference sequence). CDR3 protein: CASSLVAGGSNTEAFF. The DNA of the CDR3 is TGTGCCAGCAGTTTAGTGGCAGGGGGCTCGAACACTGAAGCTTTCTTT.

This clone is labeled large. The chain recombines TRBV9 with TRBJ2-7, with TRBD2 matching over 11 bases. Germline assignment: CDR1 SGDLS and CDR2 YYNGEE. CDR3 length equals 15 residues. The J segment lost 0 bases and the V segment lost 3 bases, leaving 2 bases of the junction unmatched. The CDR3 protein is CASSATSGNSYEQYF. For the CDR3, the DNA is TGTGCCAGCAGCGCGACTAGCGGGAACTCCTACGAGCAGTACTTC.

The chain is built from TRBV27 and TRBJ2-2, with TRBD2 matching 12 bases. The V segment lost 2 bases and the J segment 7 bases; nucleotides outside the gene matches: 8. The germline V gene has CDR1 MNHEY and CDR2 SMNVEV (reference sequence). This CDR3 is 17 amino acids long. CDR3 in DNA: TGTGCCAGCAGTTTACACGGACTAGCGGGAATCGTCGGGGAGCTGTTTTTT. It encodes CASSLHGLAGIVGELFF.

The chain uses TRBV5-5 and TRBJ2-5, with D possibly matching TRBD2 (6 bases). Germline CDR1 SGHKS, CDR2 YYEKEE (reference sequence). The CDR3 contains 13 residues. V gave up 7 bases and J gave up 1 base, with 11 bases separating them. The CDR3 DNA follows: TGTGCCAGCGGCGGGGTTGGCCAAGAGACCCAGTACTTC. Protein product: CASGGVGQETQYF.

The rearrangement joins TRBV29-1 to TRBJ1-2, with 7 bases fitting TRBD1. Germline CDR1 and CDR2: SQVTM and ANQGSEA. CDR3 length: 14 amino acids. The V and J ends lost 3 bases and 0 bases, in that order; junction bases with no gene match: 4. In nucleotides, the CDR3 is TGCAGCGTTGAGACAGGGTGGGCTAACTATGGCTACACCTTC. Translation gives CSVETGWANYGYTF.

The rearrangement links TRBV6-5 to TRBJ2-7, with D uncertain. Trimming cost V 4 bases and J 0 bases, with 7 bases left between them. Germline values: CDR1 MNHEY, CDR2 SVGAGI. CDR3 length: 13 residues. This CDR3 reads CASSFGFSYEQYF. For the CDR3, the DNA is TGTGCCAGCAGTTTCGGTTTCTCCTACGAGCAGTACTTC.

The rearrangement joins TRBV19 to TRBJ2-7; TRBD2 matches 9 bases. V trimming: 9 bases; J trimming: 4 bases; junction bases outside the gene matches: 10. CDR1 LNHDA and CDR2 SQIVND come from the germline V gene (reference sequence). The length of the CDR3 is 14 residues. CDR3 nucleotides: TGTGCCAGAGAGCGGGAGGTCCCACCGTACGAGCAGTACTTC. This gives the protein CAREREVPPYEQYF.

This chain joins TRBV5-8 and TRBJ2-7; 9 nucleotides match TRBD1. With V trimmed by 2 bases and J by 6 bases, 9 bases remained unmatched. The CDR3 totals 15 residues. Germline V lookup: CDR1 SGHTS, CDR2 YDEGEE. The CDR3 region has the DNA TGTGCCAGCAGCTTTGACCGGACAGGGGACATCGAGCAGTACTTC. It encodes CASSFDRTGDIEQYF.

This chain's CDR3 is CASGLITKLTGGAGNTIYF. CDR3 DNA sequence: TGTGCTAGTGGTTTGATAACGAAACTGACAGGGGGCGCAGGAAACACCATATATTTT. The chain joins TRBV12-5 to TRBJ1-3; 10 bases agree with TRBD1. The CDR3 covers 19 residues. The trim removed 2 bases at V and 4 bases at J, leaving 14 bases unmatched. CDR1 is LGHNT, CDR2 FRNRAP, per germline.

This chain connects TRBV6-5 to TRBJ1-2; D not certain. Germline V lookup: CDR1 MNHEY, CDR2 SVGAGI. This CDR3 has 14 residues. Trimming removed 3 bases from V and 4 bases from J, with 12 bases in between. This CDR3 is CASSYVPEIYGYTF. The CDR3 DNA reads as TGTGCCAGCAGTTATGTTCCAGAAATCTATGGCTACACCTTC.

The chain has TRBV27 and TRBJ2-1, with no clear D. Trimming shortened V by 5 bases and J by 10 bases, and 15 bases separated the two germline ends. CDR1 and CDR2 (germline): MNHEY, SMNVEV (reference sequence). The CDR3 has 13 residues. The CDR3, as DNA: TGTGCCAGCAGTCTGACTGGGGTGGGGGAGCAGTTCTTC. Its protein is CASSLTGVGEQFF.